This T cell receptor (beta chain) was observed in a study of siplizumab effects on memory and regulatory T cells. Overall study findings and caveats: Proliferating Tregs' suppressive function in siplizumab cultures went unconfirmed. With siplizumab, Treg-derived clones averaged approximately 69% of mappable alloreactive CD4+ clones, versus 25% to 30% in controls. The diversity of naive T cells seemed greater than that of memory cells, and their alloresponse contribution seemed major.

Using a few donor pairs, the authors sequenced unstimulated naive, memory, effector memory and TEMRA subsets. Some clones are missing from TCRdb's copy, which holds only in-frame ones; the method was immunoSEQ multiplex PCR. Of about 52,000 clones in the sample, under 98% are singletons; the top ten hold under 0.7%. The V end lost 1 base, the J end lost 0 bases, and 13 bases lay between the germline ends. CDR3 length: 17 amino acids. The germline gives CDR1 MGHRA, CDR2 YSYEKL. Of note for this clone: Its antigen is currently unknown.

The origin of this receptor is a human donor in good health. Sequencing was carried out using naive CD4+ T cells sorted from blood. This chain connects TRBV4-1 to TRBJ1-3; a weak D match, TRBD1 (6 bases). The CDR3 here is CASSQGGGGNSGNTIYF. The CDR3 nucleotides are TGCGCCAGCAGCCAAGGTGGTGGGGGCAACTCTGGAAACACCATATATTTT.